This T cell receptor beta chain was recovered during a study of molecular identifiers for immune sequencing clone quantification. Study-wide findings and caveats: Effector cells had over 99% of their molecules in clones above 20 RNA copies, while naive cells had under 1%.

Germline lookup yields CDR1 SQVTM and CDR2 ANQGSEA. The CDR3 contains 12 residues. With 3 bases clipped from V and 8 bases from J, the junction kept 5 bases outside the gene matches. Sequencing libraries of naive CD8 cells derived from roughly 20,000 to 1,000,000 sorted cells with 10%, 30% or 50% RNA. Naive CD8 T cells were FACS-sorted by CD8+CD4-CCR7+CD45RA+ markers. Listed TCR primers and previously described methods were used for bulk TCR libraries. One entry per CDR3 protein results from TCRdb running MiXCR on the PCR reads. This table has 80,000 to 130,000 distinct CDR3 sequences, 36% appearing once. Notes on this clonotype: Its specificity is not known.

Sequencing was carried out using naive CD8+ T cells from blood, with Jurkat cell RNA spiked in. Subset: FACS-sorted CD8+CD4-CCR7+CD45RA+ naive T cells. The sequence derives from a human donor in good health. Some libraries in this study had Jurkat cell RNA spiked in. This chain uses TRBV29-1 with TRBJ1-1; 8 bases are shared with TRBD1. CDR3 nucleotide sequence: TGCAGCGTTGAGGTGAGACAGGGGGAAGCTTTCTTT. It yields the protein CSVEVRQGEAFF. Complete variable domain (other parts from reference TRBV29-1 and TRBJ1-1): SAVISQKPSRDICQRGTSLTIQCQVDSQVTMMFWYRQQPGQSLTLIATANQGSEATYESGFVIDKFPISRPNLTFSTLTVSNMSPEDSSIYLCSVEVRQGEAFFGQGTRLTVV.